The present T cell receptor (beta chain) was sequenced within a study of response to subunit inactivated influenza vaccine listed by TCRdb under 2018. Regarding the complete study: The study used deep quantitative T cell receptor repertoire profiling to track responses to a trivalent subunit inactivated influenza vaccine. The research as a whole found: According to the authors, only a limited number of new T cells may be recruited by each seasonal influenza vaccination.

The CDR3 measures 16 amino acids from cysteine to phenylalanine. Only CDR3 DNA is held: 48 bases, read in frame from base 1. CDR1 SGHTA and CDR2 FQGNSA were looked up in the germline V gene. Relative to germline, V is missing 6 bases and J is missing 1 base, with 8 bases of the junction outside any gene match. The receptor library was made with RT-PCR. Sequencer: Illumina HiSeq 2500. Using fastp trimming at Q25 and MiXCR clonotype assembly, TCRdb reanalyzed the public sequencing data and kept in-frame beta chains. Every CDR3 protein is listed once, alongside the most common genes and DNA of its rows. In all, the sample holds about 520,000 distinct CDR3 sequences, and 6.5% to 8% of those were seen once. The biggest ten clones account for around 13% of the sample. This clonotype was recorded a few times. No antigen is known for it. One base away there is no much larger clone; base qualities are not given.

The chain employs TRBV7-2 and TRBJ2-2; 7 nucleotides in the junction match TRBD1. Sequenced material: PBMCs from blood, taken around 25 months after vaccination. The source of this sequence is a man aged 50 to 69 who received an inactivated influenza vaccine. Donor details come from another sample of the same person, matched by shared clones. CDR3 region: CASRRGPDGNTGELFF. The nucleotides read TGTGCCAGCAGAAGGGGGCCGGACGGGAACACCGGGGAGCTGTTTTTT.